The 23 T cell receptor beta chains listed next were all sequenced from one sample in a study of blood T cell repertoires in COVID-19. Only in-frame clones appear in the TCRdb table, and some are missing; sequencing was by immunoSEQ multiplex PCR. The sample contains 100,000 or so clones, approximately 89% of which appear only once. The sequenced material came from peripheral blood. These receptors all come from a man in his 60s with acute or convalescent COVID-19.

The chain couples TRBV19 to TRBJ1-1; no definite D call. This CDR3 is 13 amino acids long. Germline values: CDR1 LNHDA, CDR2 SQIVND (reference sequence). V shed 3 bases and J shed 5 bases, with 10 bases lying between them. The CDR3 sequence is CASSIGIRTEAFF. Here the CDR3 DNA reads TGTGCCAGTAGTATCGGGATTCGGACTGAAGCTTTCTTT.

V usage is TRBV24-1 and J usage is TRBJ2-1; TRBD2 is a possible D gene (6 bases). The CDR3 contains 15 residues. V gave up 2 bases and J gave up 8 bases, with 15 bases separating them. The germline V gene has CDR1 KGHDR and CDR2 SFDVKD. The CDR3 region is CATSDSGGGGDEQFF. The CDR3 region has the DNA TGTGCCACCAGTGATTCTGGGGGAGGAGGCGATGAGCAGTTCTTC.

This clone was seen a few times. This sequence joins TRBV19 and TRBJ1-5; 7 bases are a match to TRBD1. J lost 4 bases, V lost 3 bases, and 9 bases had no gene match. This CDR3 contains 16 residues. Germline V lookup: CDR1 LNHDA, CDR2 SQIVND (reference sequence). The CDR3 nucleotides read TGTGCCAGTAGTATGATACAGGGGTCAGGGAATCAGCCCCAGCATTTT. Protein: CASSMIQGSGNQPQHF.

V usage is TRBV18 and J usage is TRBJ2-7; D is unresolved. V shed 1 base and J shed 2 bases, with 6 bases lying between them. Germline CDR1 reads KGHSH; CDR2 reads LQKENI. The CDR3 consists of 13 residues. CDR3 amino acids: CASSPQQAYEQYF. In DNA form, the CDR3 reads TGTGCCAGCTCACCACAGCAGGCCTACGAGCAGTACTTC.

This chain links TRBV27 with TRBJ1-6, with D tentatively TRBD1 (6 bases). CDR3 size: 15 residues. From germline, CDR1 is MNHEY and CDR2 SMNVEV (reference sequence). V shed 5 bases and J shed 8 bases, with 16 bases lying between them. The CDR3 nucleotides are TGTGCCAGCAGTACACCGGCAGGGGCCTATTCACCCCTCCACTTT. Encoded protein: CASSTPAGAYSPLHF.

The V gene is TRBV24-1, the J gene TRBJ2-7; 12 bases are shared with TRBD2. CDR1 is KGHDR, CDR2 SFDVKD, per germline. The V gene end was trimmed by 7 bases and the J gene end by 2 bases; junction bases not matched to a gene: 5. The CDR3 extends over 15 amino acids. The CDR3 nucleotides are TGTGCCACCAGCCGAGGACTAGCGGGGCCCTACGAGCAGTACTTC. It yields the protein CATSRGLAGPYEQYF.

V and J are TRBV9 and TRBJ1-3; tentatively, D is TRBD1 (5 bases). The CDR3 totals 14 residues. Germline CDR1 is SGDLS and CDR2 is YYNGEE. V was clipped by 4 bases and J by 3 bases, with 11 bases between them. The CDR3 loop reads CASSTQGFGNTIYF. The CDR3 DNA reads TGTGCCAGCAGCACCCAGGGCTTTGGAAACACCATATATTTT.

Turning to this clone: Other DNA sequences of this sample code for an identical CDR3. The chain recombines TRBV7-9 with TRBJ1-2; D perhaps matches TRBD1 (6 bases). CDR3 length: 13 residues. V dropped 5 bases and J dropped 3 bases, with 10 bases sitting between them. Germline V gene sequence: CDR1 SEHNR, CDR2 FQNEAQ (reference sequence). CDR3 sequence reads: CASSPTGDYGYTF. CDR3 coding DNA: TGTGCCAGCAGCCCGACAGGAGACTATGGCTACACCTTC.

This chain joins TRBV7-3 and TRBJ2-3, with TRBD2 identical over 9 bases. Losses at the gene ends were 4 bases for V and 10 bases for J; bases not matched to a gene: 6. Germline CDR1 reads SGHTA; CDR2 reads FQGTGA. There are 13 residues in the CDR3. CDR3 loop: CASSSESGRSQYF. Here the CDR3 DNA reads TGTGCCAGCAGCTCGGAGAGCGGGAGGTCGCAGTATTTT.

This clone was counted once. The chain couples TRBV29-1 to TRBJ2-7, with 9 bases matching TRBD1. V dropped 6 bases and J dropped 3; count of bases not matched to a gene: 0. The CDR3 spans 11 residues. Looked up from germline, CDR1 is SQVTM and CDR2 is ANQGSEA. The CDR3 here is CSVTGGYEQYF. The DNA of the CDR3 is TGCAGCGTGACAGGGGGCTACGAGCAGTACTTC.

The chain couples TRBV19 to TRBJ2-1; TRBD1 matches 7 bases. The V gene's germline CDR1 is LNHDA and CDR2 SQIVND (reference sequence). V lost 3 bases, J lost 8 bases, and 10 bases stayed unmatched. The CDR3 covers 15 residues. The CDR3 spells CASSILAGGLDEQFF. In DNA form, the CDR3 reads TGTGCCAGTAGTATCCTTGCAGGGGGTCTTGATGAGCAGTTCTTC.

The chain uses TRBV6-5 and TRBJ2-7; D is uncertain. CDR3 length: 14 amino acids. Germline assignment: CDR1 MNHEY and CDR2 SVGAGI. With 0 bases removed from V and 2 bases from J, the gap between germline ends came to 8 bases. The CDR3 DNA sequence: TGTGCCAGCAGTTACTCGACCCAGGCCTACGAGCAGTACTTC. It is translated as CASSYSTQAYEQYF.

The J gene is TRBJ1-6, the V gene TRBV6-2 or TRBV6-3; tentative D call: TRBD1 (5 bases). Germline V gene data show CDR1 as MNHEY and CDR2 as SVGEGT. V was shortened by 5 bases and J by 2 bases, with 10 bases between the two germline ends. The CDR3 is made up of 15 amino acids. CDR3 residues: CASSPRATYNSPLHF. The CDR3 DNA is TGTGCCAGCAGTCCCAGGGCGACCTATAATTCACCCCTCCACTTT.

The CDR3 bases are TGTGCCAGCGCGGGGGGTCCGAACACTGAAGCTTTCTTT. Translated, it gives CASAGGPNTEAFF. The rearrangement joins TRBV6-5 to TRBJ1-1; possible D gene TRBD1, 5 bases. The CDR3 sequence is 13 residues long. The V gene's germline CDR1 is MNHEY and CDR2 SVGAGI. Trimming left V 8 bases short and J 1 base short, with 11 bases between.

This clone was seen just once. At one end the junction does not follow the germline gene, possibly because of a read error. CDR3 in amino acids: CASSAGQGRRYGYSF. The CDR3 bases are TGTGCCAGCAGCGCAGGACAGGGTCGCCGCTATGGCTACTCCTTC. The genes are TRBV7-9 and TRBJ1-2; TRBD1 matches at 8 bases. This CDR3 region has 15 residues. The germline V gene has CDR1 SEHNR and CDR2 FQNEAQ (reference sequence).

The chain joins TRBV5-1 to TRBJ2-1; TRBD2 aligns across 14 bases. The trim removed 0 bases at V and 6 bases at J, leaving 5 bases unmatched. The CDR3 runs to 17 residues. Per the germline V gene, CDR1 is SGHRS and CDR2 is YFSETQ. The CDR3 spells CASSLGLAGGLVNEQFF. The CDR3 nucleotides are TGCGCCAGCAGCTTGGGACTAGCGGGGGGGCTCGTCAATGAGCAGTTCTTC. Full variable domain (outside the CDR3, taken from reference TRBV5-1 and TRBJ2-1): KAGVTQTPRYLIKTRGQQVTLSCSPISGHRSVSWYQQTPGQGLQFLFEYFSETQRNKGNFPGRFSGRQFSNSRSEMNVSTLELGDSALYLCASSLGLAGGLVNEQFFGPGTRLTVL.

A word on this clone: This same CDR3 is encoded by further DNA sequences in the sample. As DNA, the CDR3 is TGTGCCAGCAGCCAAGCGGGGGGAAGCACAGATACGCAGTATTTT. It encodes CASSQAGGSTDTQYF. The V gene is TRBV7-3, the J gene TRBJ2-3; 9 bases map to TRBD2. CDR1 is SGHTA and CDR2 is FQGTGA in the germline V gene. CDR3 length equals 15 residues. V shed 5 bases, J shed 0 bases, and the junction held 3 bases outside the gene matches.

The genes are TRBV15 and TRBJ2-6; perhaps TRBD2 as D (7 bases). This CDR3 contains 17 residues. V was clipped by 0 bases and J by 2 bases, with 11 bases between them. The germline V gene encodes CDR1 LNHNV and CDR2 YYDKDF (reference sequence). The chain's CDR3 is CATSRERGGAGANVLTF. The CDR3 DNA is TGTGCCACCAGCAGAGAACGCGGGGGCGCTGGGGCCAACGTCCTGACTTTC.

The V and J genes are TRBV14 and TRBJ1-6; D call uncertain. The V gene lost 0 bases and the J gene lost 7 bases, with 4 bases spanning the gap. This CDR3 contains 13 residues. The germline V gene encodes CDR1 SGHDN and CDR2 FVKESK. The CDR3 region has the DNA TGTGCCAGCAGCCAAGATCAAAATTCACCCCTCCACTTT. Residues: CASSQDQNSPLHF. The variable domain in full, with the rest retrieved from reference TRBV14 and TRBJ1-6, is EAGVTQFPSHSVIEKGQTVTLRCDPISGHDNLYWYRRVMGKEIKFLLHFVKESKQDESGMPNNRFLAERTGGTYSTLKVQPAELEDSGVYFCASSQDQNSPLHFGNGTRLTVT.

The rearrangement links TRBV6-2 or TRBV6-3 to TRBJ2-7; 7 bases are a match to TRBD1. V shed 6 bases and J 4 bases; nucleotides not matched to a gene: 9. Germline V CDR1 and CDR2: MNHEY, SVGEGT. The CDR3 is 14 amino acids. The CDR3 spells CASSQTGTRYEQYF. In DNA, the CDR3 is TGTGCCAGCAGCCAGACAGGGACAAGATACGAGCAGTACTTC.

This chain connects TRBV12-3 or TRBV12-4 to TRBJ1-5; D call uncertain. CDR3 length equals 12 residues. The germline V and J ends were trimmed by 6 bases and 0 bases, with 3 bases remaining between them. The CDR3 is CASSRSNQPQHF. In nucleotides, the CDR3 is TGTGCCAGCAGCCGTAGCAATCAGCCCCAGCATTTT.

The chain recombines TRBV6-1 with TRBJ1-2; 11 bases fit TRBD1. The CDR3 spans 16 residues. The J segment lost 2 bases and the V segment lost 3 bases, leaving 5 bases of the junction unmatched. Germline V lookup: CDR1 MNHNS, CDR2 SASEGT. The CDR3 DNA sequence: TGTGCCAGCAGTGATTTTAGGACAGGGGGCAACTATGGCTACACCTTC. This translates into CASSDFRTGGNYGYTF.

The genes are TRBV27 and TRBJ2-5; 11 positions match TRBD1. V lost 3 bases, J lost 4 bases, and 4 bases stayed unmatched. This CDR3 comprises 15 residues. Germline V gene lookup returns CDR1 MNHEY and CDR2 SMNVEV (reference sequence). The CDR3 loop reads CASSLRTGGGETQYF. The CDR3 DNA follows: TGTGCCAGCAGTTTGAGGACAGGGGGCGGAGAGACCCAGTACTTC.